One T cell receptor beta chain is described in this entry. Its matching antigen is unknown. The source of the sample is a study of T cells after yellow fever vaccination. The germline V and J ends were trimmed by 2 bases and 6 bases, with 13 bases remaining between them. CDR1 is LGHNA and CDR2 is YSLEER in the germline V gene. CDR3 length: 14 residues. 5'RACE template switching added a universal primer site and UMIs to TCR cDNA. A single record per CDR3 protein comes from TCRdb applying MiXCR to the 5' RACE reads. The sample carries a few hundred thousand distinct CDR3 sequences, 6.8% recorded once. Study outcomes and limitations: Weaker, the secondary response had a peak occurring faster, on day 5 versus 15.

This receptor was obtained from a man aged 18 to 29 who received the YFV17D yellow fever vaccine. The sample was PBMCs, taken approximately 47 days after the first yellow fever vaccination. The J gene is TRBJ1-2, the V gene TRBV4-3; D perhaps matches TRBD1 (5 bases). CDR3 DNA: TGCGCCAGCAGCCAAACTGACGGACACAATGGCTACACCTTC. Translated: CASSQTDGHNGYTF.